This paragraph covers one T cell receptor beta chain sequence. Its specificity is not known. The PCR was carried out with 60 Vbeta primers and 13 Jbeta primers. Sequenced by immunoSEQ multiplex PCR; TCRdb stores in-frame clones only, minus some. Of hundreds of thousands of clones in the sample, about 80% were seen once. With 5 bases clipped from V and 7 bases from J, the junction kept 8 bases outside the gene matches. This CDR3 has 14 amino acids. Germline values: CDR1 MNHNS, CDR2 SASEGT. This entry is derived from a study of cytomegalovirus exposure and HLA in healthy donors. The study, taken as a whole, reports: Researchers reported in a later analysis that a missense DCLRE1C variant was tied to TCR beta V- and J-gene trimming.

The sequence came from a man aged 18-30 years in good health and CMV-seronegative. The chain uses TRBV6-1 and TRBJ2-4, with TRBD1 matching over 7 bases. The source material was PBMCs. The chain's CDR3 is CASSPRQGLNIQYF. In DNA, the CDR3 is TGTGCCAGCAGTCCACGACAGGGTTTGAACATTCAGTACTTC.